A single count supports the clone carrying this T cell receptor beta chain. The antigen is unknown. Related graft donors supplied nonmyeloablative bone marrow transplants, and mixed chimerism was transient. Thawed PBMCs were FACS-sorted into unstimulated CD4+CD25+CD127- regulatory T cells, CD4+CD25- non-regulatory cells, CD4 and CD8 cells. The data were obtained in a study of Tregs in tolerant kidney transplant recipients. Overall study results and limits: Antigen-driven expansion was suggested because donor-specific Tregs expanded more than all Tregs in tolerant patients.

This CDR3 is 14 amino acids long. V was clipped by 0 bases and J by 8 bases; unmatched bases: 4. CDR1 and CDR2 (germline): SGDLS, YYNGEE. Sequencing was performed with immunoSEQ multiplex PCR; in TCRdb, only in-frame clones are kept and a portion is missing. The sample consists of approximately 90,000 clones, roughly 93% of them appearing once. The sequence came from a human patient who received a combined kidney and bone marrow transplant. Some T cells may be supplied by the graft donor. The J gene is TRBJ2-3, the V gene TRBV9, with 9 bases that match TRBD2. This sample comprised CD4+ T cells from blood (PBMCs), obtained 12 months after the transplant. The CDR3 sequence is CASSVESGRTTQYF. The CDR3, as DNA: TGTGCCAGCAGCGTAGAGAGCGGGAGGACTACGCAGTATTTT.